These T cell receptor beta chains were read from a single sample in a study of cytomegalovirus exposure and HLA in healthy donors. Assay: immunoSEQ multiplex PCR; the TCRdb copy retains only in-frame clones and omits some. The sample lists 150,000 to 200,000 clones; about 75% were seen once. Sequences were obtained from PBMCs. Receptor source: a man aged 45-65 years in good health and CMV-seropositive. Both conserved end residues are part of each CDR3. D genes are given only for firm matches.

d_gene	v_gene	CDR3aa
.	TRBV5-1	CASSPGTQQETQYF
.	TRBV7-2	CASSSVGGFNQPQHF
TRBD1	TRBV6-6	CASSGQGRDTQYF
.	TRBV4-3	CASSPIEGVETQYF
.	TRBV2	CASKAGQETQYF
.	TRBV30	CACSAGGTEAFF
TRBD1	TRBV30	CAWSFVTGGGNTIYF
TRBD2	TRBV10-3	CATSTSGGAGETQYF
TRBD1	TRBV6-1	CASRVDRVGQPQHF
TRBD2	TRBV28	CASKNGGDTTYEQYF
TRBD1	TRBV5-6	CASSLHRGEQYF
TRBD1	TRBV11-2	CASSLRGLDYGYTF
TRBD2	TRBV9	CASSVAASGGAGDTQYF
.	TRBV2	CASSDFPTVHEQFF
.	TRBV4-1	CASSQVVPSEKLFF
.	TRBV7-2	CASSLRAGPTHF
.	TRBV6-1	CASSRDKTQETQYF
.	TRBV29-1	CSVELTGSGYEQYF
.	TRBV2	CATTTENEKLFF
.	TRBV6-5	CASSYGGSRRLYGYTF
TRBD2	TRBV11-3	CASSLVGGGPTDTQYF
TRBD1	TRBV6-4	CASSNTLQGKSPLHF
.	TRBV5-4	CASSLREAGNTIYF
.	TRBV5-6	CASSLGAVNYGYTF
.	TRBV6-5	CASSYFRTFNSPLHF
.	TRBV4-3	CASSQEDRGYEQYF
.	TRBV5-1	CASSKGDHTGELFF
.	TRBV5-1	CASSSQGDTQYF
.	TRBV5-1	CASSLEPGTGELFF
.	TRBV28	CATDSTNYGYTF
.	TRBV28	CASSPGATENTEAFF
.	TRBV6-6	CASSYSSAGGEQFF
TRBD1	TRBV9	CASSANRGSPLHF
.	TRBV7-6	CASSLAEGFYEQYF
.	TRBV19	CASRGGANQPQHF
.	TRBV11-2	CASSLGQKNQPQHF
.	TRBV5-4	CASREQGYGYTF
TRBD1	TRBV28	CASSREAIQDRVNRNQPQHF
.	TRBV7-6	CASSFGTGTGELFF
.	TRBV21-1	CASSKAEGEGGRETQYF
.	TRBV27	CASSRGREFVNTEAFF
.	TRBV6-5	CASSRDKYGYTF
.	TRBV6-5	CASKSRGYSNQPQHF
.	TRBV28	CASSLAGDSPLHF
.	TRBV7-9	CASSSGSSLQYF
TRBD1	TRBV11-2	CASSSQGAGAEAFF
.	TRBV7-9	CASNGDLAKNIQYF
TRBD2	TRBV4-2	CASSPPGTKSNEQYF
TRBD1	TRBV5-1	CASSMGQGPPQETQYF
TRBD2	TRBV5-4	CASSLYFGGADETQYF
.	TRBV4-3	CASSQGKEGIGTQYF
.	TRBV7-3	CASSLQGDLKSAQYF
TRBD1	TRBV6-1	CASTQGTGFYGYTF
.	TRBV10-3	CAIESGTGMDEQFF